This T cell receptor beta chain was sequenced for a study of cytomegalovirus exposure and HLA in healthy donors. Study overall: Researchers found that more than 70% of about 400 genotyped donors fell within the Caucasian-associated ancestry cluster. Study conclusions and caveats: Within an earlier analysis, most TCR beta V segments proved productive either about 87% or about 30% of the time.

PCR was performed using 60 Vbeta and 13 Jbeta primers. Method: immunoSEQ multiplex PCR; TCRdb's copy keeps in-frame clones and lacks some. Among some 150,000 clones listed, almost 80% were seen once. In its sample, this clone was seen a few times. Antigen specificity is unknown. CDR1 and CDR2 from the germline V gene are KGHSH and LQKENI. V lost 3 bases and J lost 2, with 7 bases in between. The CDR3 loop spans 14 amino acids. This sequence was found in a male donor in good health and CMV-seronegative. Sequenced material: PBMCs. The chain couples TRBV18 to TRBJ1-4; D unresolved. The CDR3 DNA sequence: TGTGCCAGCTCACCGGGAGCGACTAATGAAAAACTGTTTTTT. It specifies CASSPGATNEKLFF.